This T cell receptor (beta chain) was obtained from a study of post-analysis software for immune sequencing data. Study as a whole: Included among the disease courses, which were recorded for the cohort, were relapsing-remitting, secondary progressive and progressive-relapsing multiple sclerosis.

This clonotype was picked up a small number of times. Antigen: not known. Overall study findings and caveats: Same-batch preparations were strongly co-clustered by F measure. Among multiple sclerosis patients, normalized Chao1 diversity was significantly below that of controls. The five TRBV segments detected at higher frequency in patients than in controls included TRBV5-6, TRBV5-1 and TRBV20-1.

Tagging with unique molecular identifiers was a feature of the TCR beta cDNA libraries. A population of about 0.85 to 11 million T cells gave rise to approximately 500,000 cDNA molecules. In TCRdb, the PCR reads were re-called with MiXCR into one record per CDR3 protein. This sample yields roughly 620,000 distinct CDR3 sequences, of which about 40% are seen a single time; approximately 1.7% belongs to the top ten. The CDR3 has 17 residues. Germline CDR1 and CDR2: SGHRS and YFSETQ. Trimming removed 0 bases at V and 2 bases at J, with 17 bases between. The chain recombines TRBV5-1 with TRBJ1-2; perhaps TRBD1 as D (5 bases). The sequencing input was blood. The clonotype comes from a girl under 18 with multiple sclerosis. The CDR3 nucleotides read TGCGCCAGCAGCTTGGCCGCCCGATCGGGACGGAACTATGGCTACACCTTC. This codes for CASSLAARSGRNYGYTF.